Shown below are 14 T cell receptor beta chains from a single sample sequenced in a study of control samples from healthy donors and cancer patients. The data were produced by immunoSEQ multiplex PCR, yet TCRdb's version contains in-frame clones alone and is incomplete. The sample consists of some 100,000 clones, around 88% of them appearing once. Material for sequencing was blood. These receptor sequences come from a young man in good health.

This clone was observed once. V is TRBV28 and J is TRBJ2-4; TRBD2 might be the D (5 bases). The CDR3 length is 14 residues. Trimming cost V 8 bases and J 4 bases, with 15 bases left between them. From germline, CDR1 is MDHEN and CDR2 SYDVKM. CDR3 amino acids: CASVDSTGKNIQYF. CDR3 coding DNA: TGTGCCAGCGTAGACTCGACGGGGAAAAACATTCAGTACTTC. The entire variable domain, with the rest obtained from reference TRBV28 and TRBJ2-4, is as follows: DVKVTQSSRYLVKRTGEKVFLECVQDMDHENMFWYRQDPGLGLRLIYFSYDVKMKEKGDIPEGYSVSREKKERFSLILESASTNQTSMYLCASVDSTGKNIQYFGAGTRLSVL.

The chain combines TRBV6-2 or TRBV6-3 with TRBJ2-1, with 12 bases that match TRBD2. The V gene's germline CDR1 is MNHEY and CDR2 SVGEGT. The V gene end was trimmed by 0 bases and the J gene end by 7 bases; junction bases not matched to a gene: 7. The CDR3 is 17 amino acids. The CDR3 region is CASSYSLILAGGNEQFF. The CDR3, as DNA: TGTGCCAGCAGTTACTCCTTGATACTAGCGGGAGGTAATGAGCAGTTCTTC.

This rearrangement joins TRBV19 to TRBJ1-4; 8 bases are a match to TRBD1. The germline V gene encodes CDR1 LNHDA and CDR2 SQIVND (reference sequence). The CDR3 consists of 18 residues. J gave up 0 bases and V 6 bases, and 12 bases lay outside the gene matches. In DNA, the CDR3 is TGTGCCAGTAGGGAAGACGGGACAGGAGTTGCAACTAATGAAAAACTGTTTTTT. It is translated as CASREDGTGVATNEKLFF.

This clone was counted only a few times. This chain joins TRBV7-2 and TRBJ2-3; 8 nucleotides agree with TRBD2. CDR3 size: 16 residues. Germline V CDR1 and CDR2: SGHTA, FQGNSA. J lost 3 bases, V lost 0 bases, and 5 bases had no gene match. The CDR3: CASSLAAASGTDTQYF. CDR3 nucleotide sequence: TGTGCCAGCAGCTTAGCGGCGGCTAGCGGGACAGATACGCAGTATTTT. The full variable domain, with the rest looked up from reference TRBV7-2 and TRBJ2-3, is GAGVSQSPSNKVTEKGKDVELRCDPISGHTALYWYRQSLGQGLEFLIYFQGNSAPDKSGLPSDRFSAERTGGSVSTLTIQRTQQEDSAVYLCASSLAAASGTDTQYFGPGTRLTVL.

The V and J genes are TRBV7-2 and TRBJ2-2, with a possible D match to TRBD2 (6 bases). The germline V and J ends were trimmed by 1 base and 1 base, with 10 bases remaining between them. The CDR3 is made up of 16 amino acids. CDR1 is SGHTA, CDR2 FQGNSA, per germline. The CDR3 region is CASSLGLGLNTGELFF. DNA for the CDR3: TGTGCCAGCAGCTTAGGTCTGGGACTGAACACCGGGGAGCTGTTTTTT.

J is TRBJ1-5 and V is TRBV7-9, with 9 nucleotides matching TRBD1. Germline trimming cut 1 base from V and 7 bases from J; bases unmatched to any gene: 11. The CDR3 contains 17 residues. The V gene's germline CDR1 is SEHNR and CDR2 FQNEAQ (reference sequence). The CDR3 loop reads CASSLGMTGTGFQPQHF. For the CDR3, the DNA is TGTGCCAGCAGCTTAGGGATGACCGGGACAGGGTTCCAGCCCCAGCATTTT.

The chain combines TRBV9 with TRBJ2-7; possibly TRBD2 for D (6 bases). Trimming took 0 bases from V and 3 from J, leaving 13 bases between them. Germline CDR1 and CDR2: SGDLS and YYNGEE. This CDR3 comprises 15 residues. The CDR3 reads CASSVGWGDSYEQYF. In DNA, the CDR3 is TGTGCCAGCAGCGTAGGATGGGGGGATAGCTACGAGCAGTACTTC.

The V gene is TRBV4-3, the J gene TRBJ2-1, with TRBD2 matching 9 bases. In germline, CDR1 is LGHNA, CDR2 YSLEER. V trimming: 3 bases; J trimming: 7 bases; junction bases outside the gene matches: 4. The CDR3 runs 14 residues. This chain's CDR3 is CASSHRTSENEQFF. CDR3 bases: TGCGCCAGCAGCCATAGGACTAGCGAGAATGAGCAGTTCTTC.

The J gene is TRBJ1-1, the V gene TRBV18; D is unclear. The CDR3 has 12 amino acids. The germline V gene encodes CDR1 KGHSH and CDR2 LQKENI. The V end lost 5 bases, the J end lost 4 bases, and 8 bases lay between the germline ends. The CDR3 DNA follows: TGTGCCAGCTCAGACGACACCACTGAAGCTTTCTTT. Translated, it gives CASSDDTTEAFF.

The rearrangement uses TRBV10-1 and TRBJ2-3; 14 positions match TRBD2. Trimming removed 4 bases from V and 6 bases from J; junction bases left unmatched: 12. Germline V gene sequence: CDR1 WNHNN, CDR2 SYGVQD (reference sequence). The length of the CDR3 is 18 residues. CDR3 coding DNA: TGCGCCAGCAGTGGGACCCTACCGGGACTAGCGGGAGTGGATACGCAGTATTTT. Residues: CASSGTLPGLAGVDTQYF.

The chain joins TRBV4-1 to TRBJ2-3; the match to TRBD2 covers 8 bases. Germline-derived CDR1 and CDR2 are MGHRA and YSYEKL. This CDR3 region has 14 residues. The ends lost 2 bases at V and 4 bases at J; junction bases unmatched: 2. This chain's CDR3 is CASSQLAGADTQYF. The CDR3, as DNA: TGCGCCAGCAGCCAACTAGCGGGCGCAGATACGCAGTATTTT.

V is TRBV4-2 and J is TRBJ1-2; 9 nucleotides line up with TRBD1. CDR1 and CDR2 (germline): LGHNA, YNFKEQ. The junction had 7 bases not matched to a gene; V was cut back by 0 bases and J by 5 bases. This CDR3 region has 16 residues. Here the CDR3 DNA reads TGTGCCAGCAGCCAAGATGCACAGGGGGCAAGATATGGCTACACCTTC. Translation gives CASSQDAQGARYGYTF.

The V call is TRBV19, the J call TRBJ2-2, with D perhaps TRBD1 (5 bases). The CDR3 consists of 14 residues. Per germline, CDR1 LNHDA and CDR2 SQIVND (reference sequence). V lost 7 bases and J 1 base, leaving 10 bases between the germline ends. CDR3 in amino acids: CASKGRMNTGELFF. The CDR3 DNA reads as TGTGCCAGTAAGGGGCGCATGAACACCGGGGAGCTGTTTTTT.

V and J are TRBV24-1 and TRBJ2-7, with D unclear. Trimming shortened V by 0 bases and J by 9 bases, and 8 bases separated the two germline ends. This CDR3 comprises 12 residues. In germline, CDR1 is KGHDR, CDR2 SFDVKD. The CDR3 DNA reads TGTGCCACCAGTGATTTGGACACGCGGCAGTACTTC. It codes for CATSDLDTRQYF.